The clone carrying this TCR beta chain was seen just once. What it binds is not known. This entry belongs to a study of lymphopenia after photon versus proton radiotherapy. Sequencing used immunoSEQ multiplex PCR; TCRdb keeps in-frame clones, though not all of them. The data show 35,000 to 45,000 clones, more than 70% seen once. The study, taken as a whole, reports: In patients who died, overall survival fell as post-nadir TCR diversity dropped more. Relative stability marked proton patients; photon patients lost diversity and naive cells. Authors raise, but do not show, better survival with proton therapy.

This receptor was taken from a man aged 45 to 65 with gastric cancer. The specimen comprised peripheral blood, sampled from a patient treated with photon-based radiotherapy.

CDR3 DNA: TGTGCCAGCAGCCGGACGGTCGCAACTAATGAAAAACTGTTTTTT. Its protein product is CASSRTVATNEKLFF. The V and J genes are TRBV6-5 and TRBJ1-4; D not certain. CDR3 length equals 15 residues. Trimming removed 6 bases from V and 0 bases from J, with 11 bases in between. The germline gives CDR1 MNHEY, CDR2 SVGAGI.